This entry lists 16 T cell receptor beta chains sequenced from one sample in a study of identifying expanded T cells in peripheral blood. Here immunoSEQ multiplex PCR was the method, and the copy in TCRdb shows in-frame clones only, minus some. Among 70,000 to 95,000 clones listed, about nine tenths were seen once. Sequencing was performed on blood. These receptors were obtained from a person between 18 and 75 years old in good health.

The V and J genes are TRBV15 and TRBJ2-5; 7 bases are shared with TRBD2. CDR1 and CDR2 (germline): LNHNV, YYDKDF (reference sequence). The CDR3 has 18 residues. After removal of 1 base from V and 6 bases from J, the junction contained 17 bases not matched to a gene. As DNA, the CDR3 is TGTGCCACCAGCAGAGTTTTAGGTAGGGAGGGGTTAATAAAGACCCAGTACTTC. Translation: CATSRVLGREGLIKTQYF.

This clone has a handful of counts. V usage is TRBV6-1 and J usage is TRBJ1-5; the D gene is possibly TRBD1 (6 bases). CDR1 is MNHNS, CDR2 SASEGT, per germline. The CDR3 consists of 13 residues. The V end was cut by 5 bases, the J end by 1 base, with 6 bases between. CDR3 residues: CASSQGSNQPQHF. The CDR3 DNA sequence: TGTGCCAGCAGTCAGGGGAGCAATCAGCCCCAGCATTTT.

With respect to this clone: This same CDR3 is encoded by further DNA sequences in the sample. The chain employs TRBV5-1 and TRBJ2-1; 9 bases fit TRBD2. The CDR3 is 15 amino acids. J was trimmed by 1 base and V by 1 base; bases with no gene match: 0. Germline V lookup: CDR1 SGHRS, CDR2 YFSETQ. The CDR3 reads CASSLTSGSYNEQFF. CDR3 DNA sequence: TGCGCCAGCAGCTTGACTAGCGGGTCCTACAATGAGCAGTTCTTC.

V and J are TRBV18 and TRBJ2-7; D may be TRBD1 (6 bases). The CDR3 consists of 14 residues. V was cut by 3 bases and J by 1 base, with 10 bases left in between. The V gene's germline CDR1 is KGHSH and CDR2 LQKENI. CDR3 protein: CASSPVDSSYEQYF. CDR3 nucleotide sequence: TGTGCCAGCTCACCGGTGGACAGTTCCTACGAGCAGTACTTC.

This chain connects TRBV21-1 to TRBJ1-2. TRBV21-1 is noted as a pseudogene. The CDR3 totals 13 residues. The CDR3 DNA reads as TGTGCCAGCAGCAAAGTAAGGGGAGGTGGCTACACCTTC. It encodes CASSKVRGGGYTF.

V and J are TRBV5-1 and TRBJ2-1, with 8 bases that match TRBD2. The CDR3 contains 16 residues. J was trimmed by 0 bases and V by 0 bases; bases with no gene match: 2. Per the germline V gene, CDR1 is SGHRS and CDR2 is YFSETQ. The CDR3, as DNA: TGCGCCAGCAGCTTGGTAGCGGGATCCTCCTACAATGAGCAGTTCTTC. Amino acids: CASSLVAGSSYNEQFF. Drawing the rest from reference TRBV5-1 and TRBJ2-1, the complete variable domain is KAGVTQTPRYLIKTRGQQVTLSCSPISGHRSVSWYQQTPGQGLQFLFEYFSETQRNKGNFPGRFSGRQFSNSRSEMNVSTLELGDSALYLCASSLVAGSSYNEQFFGPGTRLTVL.

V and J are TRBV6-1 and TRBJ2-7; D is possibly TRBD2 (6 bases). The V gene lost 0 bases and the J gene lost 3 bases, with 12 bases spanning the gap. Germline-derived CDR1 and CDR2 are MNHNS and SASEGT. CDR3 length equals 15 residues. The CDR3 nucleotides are TGTGCCAGCAGTGAAGCGGAGGGATTAAGCTACGAGCAGTACTTC. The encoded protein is CASSEAEGLSYEQYF.

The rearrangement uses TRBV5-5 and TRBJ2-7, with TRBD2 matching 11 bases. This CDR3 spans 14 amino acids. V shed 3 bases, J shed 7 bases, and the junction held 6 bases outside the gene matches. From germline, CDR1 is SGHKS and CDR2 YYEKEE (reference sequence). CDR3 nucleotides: TGTGCCAGCAGCTCACTAGCGGGGGCGGGGGAGCAGTACTTC. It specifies CASSSLAGAGEQYF. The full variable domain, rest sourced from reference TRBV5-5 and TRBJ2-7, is DAGVTQSPTHLIKTRGQQVTLRCSPISGHKSVSWYQQVLGQGPQFIFQYYEKEERGRGNFPDRFSARQFPNYSSELNVNALLLGDSALYLCASSSLAGAGEQYFGPGTRLTVT.

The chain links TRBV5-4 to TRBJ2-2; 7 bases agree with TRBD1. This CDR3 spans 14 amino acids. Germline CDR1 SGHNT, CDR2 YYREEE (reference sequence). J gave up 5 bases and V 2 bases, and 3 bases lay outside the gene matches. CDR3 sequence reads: CASSFTGETGELFF. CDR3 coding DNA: TGTGCCAGCAGCTTCACAGGGGAGACCGGGGAGCTGTTTTTT.

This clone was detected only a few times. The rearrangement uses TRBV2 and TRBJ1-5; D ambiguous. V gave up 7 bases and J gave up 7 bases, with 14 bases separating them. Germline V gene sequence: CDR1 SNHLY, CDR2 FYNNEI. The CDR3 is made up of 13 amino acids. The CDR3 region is CASTQDARQPQHF. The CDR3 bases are TGTGCCAGCACCCAGGACGCACGACAGCCCCAGCATTTT.

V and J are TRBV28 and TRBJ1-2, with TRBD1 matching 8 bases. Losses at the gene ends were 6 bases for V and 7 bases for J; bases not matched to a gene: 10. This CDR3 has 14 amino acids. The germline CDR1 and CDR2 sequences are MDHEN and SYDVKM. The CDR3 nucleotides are TGTGCCAGCAGCCTCCCCAGGGGGCCTCCTGGCTACACCTTC. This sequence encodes CASSLPRGPPGYTF.

In nucleotides, the CDR3 is TGTGCCAGTAGTTTGTCCGGGACACCCTACGAGCAGTACTTC. Translating gives CASSLSGTPYEQYF. The gene calls are TRBV19 and TRBJ2-7; weak D call: TRBD1 (6 bases). Germline V gene data show CDR1 as LNHDA and CDR2 as SQIVND (reference sequence). V was pared by 5 bases and J by 2 bases, with 13 bases between. The CDR3 loop spans 14 amino acids.

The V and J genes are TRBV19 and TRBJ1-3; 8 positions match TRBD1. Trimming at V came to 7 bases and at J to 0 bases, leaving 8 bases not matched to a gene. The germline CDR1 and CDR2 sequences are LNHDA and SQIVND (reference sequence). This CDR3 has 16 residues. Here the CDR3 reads CASTLTGVRSGNTIYF. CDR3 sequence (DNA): TGTGCCAGTACTCTGACAGGGGTCCGCTCTGGAAACACCATATATTTT.

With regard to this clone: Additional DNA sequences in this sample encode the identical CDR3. The chain's CDR3 is CASSLGVNTEAFF. CDR3 coding DNA: TGCGCCAGCAGCTTGGGAGTCAACACTGAAGCTTTCTTT. The gene calls are TRBV5-1 and TRBJ1-1; no firm D call. The CDR3 spans 13 residues. The germline gives CDR1 SGHRS, CDR2 YFSETQ. V lost 0 bases, J lost 2 bases, and 5 bases lay in between.

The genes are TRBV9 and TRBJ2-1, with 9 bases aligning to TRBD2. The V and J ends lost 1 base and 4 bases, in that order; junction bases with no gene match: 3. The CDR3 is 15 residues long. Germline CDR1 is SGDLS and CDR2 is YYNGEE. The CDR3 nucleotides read TGTGCCAGCAGCGTACGGCTAGCGGGGTACAATGAGCAGTTCTTC. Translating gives CASSVRLAGYNEQFF.

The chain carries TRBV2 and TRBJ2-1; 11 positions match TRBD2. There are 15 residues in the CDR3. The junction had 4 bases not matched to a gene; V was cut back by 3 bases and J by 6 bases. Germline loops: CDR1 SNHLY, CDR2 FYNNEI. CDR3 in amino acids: CASSDRTSGSNEQFF. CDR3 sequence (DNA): TGTGCCAGCAGTGATAGGACTAGCGGGTCCAATGAGCAGTTCTTC.